This record looks at one T cell receptor beta chain sequence and its context. Assay used: immunoSEQ multiplex PCR; TCRdb lists only in-frame clones, some missing. The sample yields approximately 90,000 clones, 93% seen once. The sample is drawn from a study of cytomegalovirus exposure and HLA in healthy donors. The source is a woman between 25 and 40 years old in good health and CMV-seropositive. Material for sequencing was PBMCs.

The CDR3 nucleotides are TGTGCCACCAGTACCGGGGTCTCCTACGAGCAGTACTTC. Translating it yields CATSTGVSYEQYF. The gene calls are TRBV15 and TRBJ2-7; tentative D call: TRBD2 (5 bases). Germline loops: CDR1 LNHNV, CDR2 YYDKDF (reference sequence). The CDR3 extends over 13 amino acids. Trimming cost V 6 bases and J 0 bases, with 9 bases left between them.